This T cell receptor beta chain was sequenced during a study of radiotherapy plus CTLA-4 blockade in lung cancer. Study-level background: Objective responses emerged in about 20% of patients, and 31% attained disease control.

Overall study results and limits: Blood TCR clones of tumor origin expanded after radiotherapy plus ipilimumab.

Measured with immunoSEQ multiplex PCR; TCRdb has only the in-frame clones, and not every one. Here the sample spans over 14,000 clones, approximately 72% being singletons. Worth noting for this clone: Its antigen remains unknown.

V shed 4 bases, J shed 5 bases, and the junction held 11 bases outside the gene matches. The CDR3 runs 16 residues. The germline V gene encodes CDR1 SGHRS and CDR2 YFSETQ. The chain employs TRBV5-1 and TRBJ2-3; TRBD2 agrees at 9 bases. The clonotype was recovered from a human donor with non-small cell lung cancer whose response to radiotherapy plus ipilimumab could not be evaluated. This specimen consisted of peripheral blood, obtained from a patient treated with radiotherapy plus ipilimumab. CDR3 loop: CASSGGAGGPKDTQYF. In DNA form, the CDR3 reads TGCGCCAGCAGCGGTGGGGCGGGGGGGCCGAAAGATACGCAGTATTTT.